This T cell receptor (beta chain) was sequenced for a study of blood T cell repertoires in COVID-19. Study in general: Sample material is recorded as cDNA or gDNA derived from T cells, B-cell-depleted T cells, or PBMCs.

The table came from immunoSEQ multiplex PCR; TCRdb's copy has only in-frame clones and leaves some out. The sample holds 200,000 to 250,000 clones, just under 90% seen once. The Seattle site enrolled patients during active infection and followed them longitudinally. Per germline, CDR1 SGHDT and CDR2 YYEEEE. The CDR3 is 13 amino acids. The V gene end was trimmed by 5 bases and the J gene end by 3 bases; junction bases not matched to a gene: 4. This clone was observed once. The sample was peripheral blood. This TCR derives from a man aged 25-40 years with COVID-19, enrolled during active disease. The V call is TRBV5-6, the J call TRBJ1-2, with 7 bases aligning to TRBD1. The CDR3 sequence is CASSTGTDYGYTF. In DNA form, the CDR3 reads TGTGCCAGCAGTACCGGGACAGACTATGGCTACACCTTC.